This is a list of T cell receptor beta chains from one sample in a study of T cell repertoires in cytomegalovirus infection. Using its own MiXCR run on the reads, TCRdb lists one record per CDR3 protein. The profile shows fewer than 200,000 distinct CDR3 sequences, about an eighth of them singletons. Source material: PBMCs. The receptors originated from a human donor in good health (CMV status not recorded). Some clones in this sample may be carry-over from other donors' samples. The conserved cysteine and the conserved F or W are not part of the CDR3 here.

>TRBV6-1
ASSEGLNKNQPQH
>TRBV7-2
ASSLLTSGRAYTDTQY
>TRBV7-2
ASSLWDRSYEQY
>TRBV28
ASSLAGTGVNEQF
>TRBV4-2
ASSQDEASGRGNEQF
>TRBV28
ASTEEDRGTGELF
>TRBV29-1
SVVGSLGHTDTQY
>TRBV11-2
ASSPRTSGLQETQY
>TRBV27
ASSANTGELF
>TRBV25-1
AASLGGPLTYEQY
>TRBV12-3/TRBV12-4
ASSTGWTNSPLH
>TRBV28
ASSLTGFYEQY
>TRBV29-1
SVLTSGVSTDTQY
>TRBV5-1
ASSLITGNGYT
>TRBV12-3/TRBV12-4
ASSSDTTPGEKLF
>TRBV19
ASRATGAKETQY
>TRBV7-3
ASSWETNEKLF
>TRBV19
ASRGLAGGPVSHEQF
>TRBV7-2
ASSFSSDRGGYT
>TRBV28
ASSVAGPYGYT
>TRBV7-9
ASSGALGRHTEAF
>TRBV6-2/TRBV6-3
ASSSPVRQGYTDTQY
>TRBV5-1
ASSPGWTEDGQPQH
>TRBV2
ASSEQGTEAF
>TRBV30
AWSVTGVHGYT
>TRBV20-1
SARNQSRGRGWWDDEQY
>TRBV2
ASPGIEGETQY
>TRBV5-1
ASSFNGNSYNEQF
>TRBV4-1
ASSQVSENTGELF
>TRBV27
ASREGPAETQY
>TRBV28
AAQTGDGRETQY
>TRBV7-2
ASSLDGAGTSYEQY
>TRBV28
ASSPQTGFPYSNQPQH
>TRBV6-8
ASSNRGTGANVLT
>TRBV7-8
ASSLVVAGMHTLSYNEQF
>TRBV7-9
ASSLRQGSNTEAF
>TRBV15
ATGGHMNTEAF
>TRBV18
ASSPLTVDSSNQPQH
>TRBV14
ASSHPKGGQGHNEQF
>TRBV20-1
SARLRTGGNGYT
>TRBV6-5
ASAGYVNTEAF
>TRBV12-3/TRBV12-4
ASSFGTGRDYGYT
>TRBV11-1
ASTVGGTVSYEQY
>TRBV6-6
ASSPLGVYT
>TRBV7-9
ASSLSWDRGPEAF
>TRBV6-5
ASSPEGETISNQPQH
>TRBV10-3
AISDGGDTQY
>TRBV28
ASSSLKETQY
>TRBV11-2
ASSADRVAEAF
>TRBV6-4
ASSKGQGDQETQY